This is a list of T cell receptor beta chains from one sample in a study of T cell changes during pregnancy in multiple sclerosis. Data came from immunoSEQ multiplex PCR; TCRdb stores just in-frame clones and leaves some out. The sample lists about 23,000 clones, 70% to 90% occurring once. The sample in question was CD8+ T cells from peripheral blood mononuclear cells, obtained before pregnancy. The source of these receptors is a female donor with multiple sclerosis, enrolled in a pregnancy study. The CDR3 runs from the conserved cysteine through the conserved F or W. Fields, in order: J gene, clone size, D gene, V gene, CDR3 protein, CDR3 DNA. The D gene is left open where the match is weak. Rows give clone size only sometimes, using once, few, many, or a class for an expanded clone.

>TRBJ2-7|-|-|TRBV19
CASSILGGGEEQYF
TGTGCCAGTAGTATATTAGGAGGGGGCGAGGAGCAGTACTTC
>TRBJ2-7|-|-|TRBV4-1
CASSQESWGAYEQYF
TGCGCCAGCAGCCAAGAATCGTGGGGAGCCTACGAGCAGTACTTC
>TRBJ2-7|-|TRBD1|TRBV5-1
CASSSWTGYTYEQYF
TGCGCCAGCAGCTCGTGGACAGGCTACACCTACGAGCAGTACTTC
>TRBJ2-7|once|TRBD1|TRBV29-1
CSVENSGGTYEQYF
TGCAGCGTTGAAAACTCAGGGGGAACCTACGAGCAGTACTTC
>TRBJ2-3|-|-|TRBV11-3
CASSYYLGVDSPTDTQYF
TGTGCCAGCAGCTACTACCTGGGCGTCGACAGCCCCACAGATACGCAGTATTTT
>TRBJ2-5|-|TRBD1|TRBV2
CAREGQDTETQYF
TGTGCCAGGGAGGGACAGGATACGGAGACCCAGTACTTC
>TRBJ1-2|-|-|TRBV10-3
CAISVGNIETGNYYGYTF
TGTGCCATCAGTGTCGGGAACATAGAGACCGGGAATTACTATGGCTACACCTTC
>TRBJ2-3|-|-|TRBV7-3
CASSPGGGPTDTQYF
TGTGCCAGCAGCCCTGGGGGGGGGCCAACAGATACGCAGTATTTT
>TRBJ2-7|-|TRBD2|TRBV11-2
CASSTPSGRSPYEQYF
TGTGCCAGCAGCACACCTAGCGGGAGGTCCCCCTACGAGCAGTACTTC
>TRBJ2-7|-|-|TRBV5-1
CASSLKKTDYEQYF
TGCGCCAGCAGCTTGAAGAAAACTGACTACGAGCAGTACTTC
>TRBJ1-2|-|-|TRBV30
CAWSVHRTYYGYTF
TGTGCCTGGAGTGTACATCGGACTTACTATGGCTACACCTTC
>TRBJ2-2|-|TRBD2|TRBV30
CAWTGGSETGELFF
TGTGCCTGGACGGGAGGGTCAGAGACCGGGGAGCTGTTTTTT
>TRBJ2-1|-|TRBD1|TRBV2
CASSVGTAYNEQFF
TGTGCCAGCAGTGTAGGGACAGCCTACAATGAGCAGTTCTTC
>TRBJ1-1|few|-|TRBV27
CASSFWHGNTEAFF
TGTGCCAGCAGTTTCTGGCATGGGAACACTGAAGCTTTCTTT
>TRBJ2-7|-|-|TRBV6-6
CASSRQRILSYEQYF
TGTGCCAGCAGCCGACAACGGATCCTCTCCTACGAGCAGTACTTC
>TRBJ1-5|-|TRBD1|TRBV7-9
CASSPSDRENQPQHF
TGTGCCAGCAGCCCAAGCGACAGGGAAAATCAGCCCCAGCATTTT
>TRBJ2-7|-|TRBD2|TRBV10-2
CASSDQLAGGVYGVYEQYF
TGCGCCAGCAGTGACCAACTAGCGGGAGGGGTCTACGGTGTCTACGAGCAGTACTTC
>TRBJ2-7|-|-|TRBV7-6
CASSPPMAPYEQYF
TGTGCCAGCAGTCCTCCGATGGCCCCCTACGAGCAGTACTTC
>TRBJ2-1|-|TRBD2|TRBV2
CASSARTSGKRGVYNEQFF
TGTGCCAGCAGTGCCCGGACTAGCGGGAAGAGAGGAGTTTACAATGAGCAGTTCTTC
>TRBJ2-4|-|-|TRBV27
CASTPRIGAKNIQYF
TGTGCCAGCACCCCTCGGATCGGGGCCAAAAACATTCAGTACTTC